This T cell receptor beta chain is drawn from a study of CD8+ T cells in alopecia areata. CDR1 PRHDT and CDR2 FYEKMQ come from the germline V gene (reference sequence). Trimming removed 5 bases from V and 6 bases from J, with 17 bases in between. This CDR3 region has 15 residues. The treatment: oral pan-JAK inhibitor, 5-10 mg twice daily. Extracted from the samples, RNA was reverse transcribed into cDNA to serve as the sequencing template. The repertoire was sequenced with immunoSEQ multiplex PCR; TCRdb's copy has only in-frame clones and lacks some. The data contain some 180,000 clones, around 49% of them singletons.

The rearrangement uses TRBV13 and TRBJ2-1; perhaps TRBD2 as D (6 bases). This sample comprised CD8+ T cells sorted from blood, obtained around week 54, from a patient treated with tofacitinib. This receptor was identified in a human donor with alopecia areata. This CDR3 reads CASSEVGGRGNEQFF. The DNA of the CDR3 is TGTGCCAGCAGCGAAGTGGGGGGAAGGGGCAATGAGCAGTTCTTC.